The 12 T cell receptor beta chains below were found in one sample sequenced in a study of OX40 agonist ivuxolimab in advanced cancers. Profiling relied on immunoSEQ multiplex PCR, and the TCRdb table lists in-frame clones only, not all of them. The sample consists of approximately 130,000 clones, about nine tenths of them appearing once. Sequencing used CD4+ or CD8+ T cells sorted from blood, obtained in a trial of the OX40 agonist ivuxolimab. The receptors stem from an adult with an advanced solid tumor such as melanoma, head and neck, liver or kidney cancer.

The gene calls are TRBV28 and TRBJ2-6, with D hard to call. This CDR3 is built from 15 residues. From germline, CDR1 is MDHEN and CDR2 SYDVKM. Deletions cut 6 bases from V and 1 base from J, with 10 bases between. The CDR3 here is CASSLGNSGANVLTF. CDR3 DNA sequence: TGTGCCAGCAGCCTAGGTAATTCTGGGGCCAACGTCCTGACTTTC.

The CDR3 DNA reads as TGTGCCAGCAGCGTAGCTCGGGCAGCCAGGGAGACCCAGTACTTC. This codes for CASSVARAARETQYF. The gene calls are TRBV9 and TRBJ2-5; D is undetermined. Germline CDR1 reads SGDLS; CDR2 reads YYNGEE. The CDR3 runs to 15 residues. Trimming removed 0 bases from V and 5 bases from J, with 14 bases in between. Using reference TRBV9 and TRBJ2-5 for the parts outside the CDR3, the full variable domain is DSGVTQTPKHLITATGQRVTLRCSPRSGDLSVYWYQQSLDQGLQFLIQYYNGEERAKGNILERFSAQQFPDLHSELNLSSLELGDSALYFCASSVARAARETQYFGPGTRLLVL.

This sequence joins TRBV27 and TRBJ1-5; TRBD1 matches at 11 bases. The germline CDR1 and CDR2 sequences are MNHEY and SMNVEV (reference sequence). The CDR3 runs 18 residues. V shed 2 bases, J shed 1 base, and the junction held 7 bases outside the gene matches. DNA of the CDR3: TGTGCCAGCAGTTTAGTAGGGACAGGGGGAAGGAGCAATCAGCCCCAGCATTTT. Amino acids: CASSLVGTGGRSNQPQHF.

The chain has TRBV4-1 and TRBJ1-2, with D perhaps TRBD1 (6 bases). This CDR3 has 17 amino acids. Looked up from germline, CDR1 is MGHRA and CDR2 is YSYEKL. V gave up 0 bases and J gave up 4 bases, with 18 bases separating them. CDR3 in DNA: TGCGCCAGCAGCCAAGATTCGGGGCAGGGACAAGGCTATGGCTACACCTTC. Translation: CASSQDSGQGQGYGYTF.

This chain connects TRBV28 to TRBJ1-2; D not certain. The CDR3 loop spans 12 amino acids. Trimming pared 6 bases from V and 8 bases from J, leaving 13 bases between. Germline V gene sequence: CDR1 MDHEN, CDR2 SYDVKM. This CDR3 reads CASSLGSKGYTF. CDR3 in DNA: TGTGCCAGCAGCCTGGGCTCTAAGGGCTACACCTTC.

The J gene is TRBJ1-4, the V gene TRBV6-6; TRBD1 agrees at 9 bases. The germline V gene encodes CDR1 MNHNY and CDR2 SVGAGI (reference sequence). This CDR3 contains 14 residues. The V gene end was trimmed by 6 bases and the J gene end by 6 bases; junction bases not matched to a gene: 5. CDR3 DNA: TGTGCCAGCAGACAGGGACAGGGATATGAAAAACTGTTTTTT. It encodes CASRQGQGYEKLFF.

This clone was observed a single time. The genes are TRBV19 and TRBJ2-2, with D perhaps TRBD1 (6 bases). In germline, CDR1 is LNHDA, CDR2 SQIVND (reference sequence). Trimming stripped 0 bases from V and 6 bases from J, with 8 bases between. The CDR3 is 14 amino acids. CDR3 bases: TGTGCCAGTAGTATAGATACAGGGTCCGGGGAGCTGTTTTTT. Protein: CASSIDTGSGELFF.

This sequence joins TRBV5-1 and TRBJ2-7; the D is unclear. Between the trimmed V and J ends, which lost 0 bases and 5 bases, there was a span of 9 bases. CDR1 is SGHRS, CDR2 YFSETQ, per germline. The CDR3 runs to 13 residues. CDR3 amino acids: CASSLAVENEQYF. In nucleotides, the CDR3 is TGCGCCAGCAGCTTGGCCGTAGAGAACGAGCAGTACTTC.

CDR3 in DNA: TGTGCCAGCAGGAGACTAGCGGCACAAGAGACCCAGTACTTC. This sequence encodes CASRRLAAQETQYF. The V gene is TRBV7-2, the J gene TRBJ2-5; 9 bases line up with TRBD2. Germline loops: CDR1 SGHTA, CDR2 FQGNSA. V shed 6 bases, J shed 2 bases, and the junction held 4 bases outside the gene matches. The length of the CDR3 is 14 residues.

This rearrangement joins TRBV18 to TRBJ2-7; 8 bases are shared with TRBD1. J gave up 7 bases and V 0 bases, and 8 bases lay outside the gene matches. This CDR3 has 15 amino acids. In germline, CDR1 is KGHSH, CDR2 LQKENI. The CDR3 nucleotides are TGTGCCAGCTCACCACCTAATCAGGGGGCGCAGGAGCAGTACTTC. This sequence encodes CASSPPNQGAQEQYF.

The CDR3 nucleotides are TGTGCCAGCAGCTTAACGTCAGGGGGCACTACAGATACGCAGTATTTT. It encodes CASSLTSGGTTDTQYF. The chain joins TRBV7-3 to TRBJ2-3; 8 nucleotides match TRBD1. Germline CDR1 is SGHTA and CDR2 is FQGTGA. The J segment lost 3 bases and the V segment lost 0 bases, leaving 5 bases of the junction unmatched. The length of the CDR3 is 16 residues.

The count of this clone is one. The gene calls are TRBV28 and TRBJ2-1; 12 bases map to TRBD2. The CDR3 has 18 residues. CDR1 MDHEN and CDR2 SYDVKM come from the germline V gene. V shed 3 bases, J shed 8 bases, and the junction held 14 bases outside the gene matches. This chain's CDR3 is CASSLALAGGPRLDEQFF. The CDR3 region has the DNA TGTGCCAGCAGTTTGGCGCTAGCGGGAGGGCCTCGTTTGGATGAGCAGTTCTTC.